The 20 T cell receptor beta chains given below trace back to one sample, sequenced in a study of cytomegalovirus exposure and HLA in healthy donors. Use of 60 Vbeta and 13 Jbeta primers characterized the PCR. Libraries were prepared by immunoSEQ multiplex PCR; TCRdb keeps only in-frame clonotypes and omits some of them. The profile shows about 180,000 clones, 70% to 80% of them singletons. Input material: PBMCs. Every receptor here comes from a woman in her thirties or forties in good health and CMV-seronegative.

This rearrangement joins TRBV6-6 to TRBJ1-3; D unclear. This CDR3 is 12 amino acids long. V lost 7 bases and J lost 4, with 8 bases in between. Germline V gene sequence: CDR1 MNHNY, CDR2 SVGAGI (reference sequence). CDR3 nucleotide sequence: TGTGCCAGCAACGACAAGGGAAACACCATATATTTT. As protein: CASNDKGNTIYF.

The gene calls are TRBV5-1 and TRBJ2-3; the match to TRBD1 covers 9 bases. Germline CDR1 and CDR2: SGHRS and YFSETQ. This CDR3 is built from 15 residues. The J segment lost 4 bases and the V segment lost 6 bases, leaving 9 bases of the junction unmatched. The CDR3 DNA follows: TGCGCCAGCACCAGACAGGGGGAAAAGGCAGATACGCAGTATTTT. It codes for CASTRQGEKADTQYF. Together with reference TRBV5-1 and TRBJ2-3, the CDR3 gives the full variable domain: KAGVTQTPRYLIKTRGQQVTLSCSPISGHRSVSWYQQTPGQGLQFLFEYFSETQRNKGNFPGRFSGRQFSNSRSEMNVSTLELGDSALYLCASTRQGEKADTQYFGPGTRLTVL.

The chain carries TRBV19 and TRBJ2-1, with 8 bases aligning to TRBD2. With V trimmed by 7 bases and J by 7 bases, 12 bases remained unmatched. CDR1 and CDR2 from the germline V gene are LNHDA and SQIVND (reference sequence). The CDR3 has 15 amino acids. The CDR3 here is CASIRTGGPRNEQFF. The CDR3 nucleotides read TGTGCCAGTATCAGGACGGGAGGGCCCAGGAATGAGCAGTTCTTC.

The rearrangement uses TRBV6-1 and TRBJ1-5, with TRBD1 identical over 8 bases. Germline loops: CDR1 MNHNS, CDR2 SASEGT. There are 15 residues in the CDR3. The V segment lost 8 bases and the J segment 9 bases; nucleotides outside the gene matches: 15. The DNA for the CDR3 is TGTGCCAGCCGCCGACAGGGGATGGGTTTAGGGCCCCAGCATTTT. Translating it yields CASRRQGMGLGPQHF.

This chain connects TRBV2 to TRBJ2-4; TRBD2 is a possible D gene (5 bases). Between the trimmed V and J ends, which lost 3 bases and 1 base, there was a span of 7 bases. The CDR3 consists of 14 residues. Per germline, CDR1 SNHLY and CDR2 FYNNEI. The DNA for the CDR3 is TGTGCCAGCAGTGAGGGCGGGGCCAAAAACATTCAGTACTTC. It yields the protein CASSEGGAKNIQYF.

This sequence joins TRBV7-7 and TRBJ2-5; D perhaps matches TRBD1 (5 bases). Per the germline V gene, CDR1 is SSHAT and CDR2 is FNYEAQ (reference sequence). The CDR3 contains 13 residues. CDR3 nucleotide sequence: TGTGCTAGCCCTGGGGCGGAGCAAGAGACCCAGTACTTC. Translated, it gives CASPGAEQETQYF.

This chain connects TRBV5-1 to TRBJ1-1; 7 nucleotides agree with TRBD1. CDR1 is SGHRS and CDR2 is YFSETQ in the germline V gene. Unmatched junction bases numbered 9, after V lost 0 bases and J lost 7 bases. The CDR3 length is 15 residues. DNA for the CDR3: TGCGCCAGCAGCTTGGCTCCAGGGGGTAATAGTGAAGCTTTCTTT. Translating it yields CASSLAPGGNSEAFF. Full variable domain (rest looked up from reference TRBV5-1 and TRBJ1-1): KAGVTQTPRYLIKTRGQQVTLSCSPISGHRSVSWYQQTPGQGLQFLFEYFSETQRNKGNFPGRFSGRQFSNSRSEMNVSTLELGDSALYLCASSLAPGGNSEAFFGQGTRLTVV.

The chain recombines TRBV5-6 with TRBJ1-1; perhaps TRBD1 as D (5 bases). Trimming left V 4 bases short and J 7 bases short, with 17 bases between. Germline CDR1 SGHDT, CDR2 YYEEEE. The CDR3 extends over 14 amino acids. For the CDR3, the DNA is TGTGCCAGCAGCCCACCGGGACTCCGACGTGAAGCTTTCTTT. Amino acids: CASSPPGLRREAFF.

The chain combines TRBV27 with TRBJ1-5, with D maybe TRBD1 (6 bases). CDR1 MNHEY and CDR2 SMNVEV come from the germline V gene (reference sequence). The CDR3 extends over 14 amino acids. Trimming left V 4 bases short and J 9 bases short, with 16 bases between. The CDR3 nucleotides are TGTGCCAGCAGTTGGAGGTGGACAGACAGGCCCCAGCATTTT. This gives the protein CASSWRWTDRPQHF.

The chain joins TRBV14 to TRBJ2-7; D is unresolved. Deletions cut 1 base from V and 5 bases from J, with 6 bases between. Germline V gene sequence: CDR1 SGHDN, CDR2 FVKESK. The CDR3 contains 12 residues. CDR3 sequence (DNA): TGTGCCAGCAGCCAAGGGGCCCACGAGCAGTACTTC. As protein: CASSQGAHEQYF.

The chain couples TRBV27 to TRBJ1-1; D may be TRBD1 (6 bases). The germline V gene encodes CDR1 MNHEY and CDR2 SMNVEV (reference sequence). V lost 4 bases and J lost 11, with 23 bases in between. The CDR3 totals 15 residues. The CDR3 DNA reads as TGTGCCAGCAGTTCACCCCCCCTGGGGGGGCGACAGGCTTTCTTT. It is translated as CASSSPPLGGRQAFF.

CDR3 residues: CASSEEWGRRNQPQHF. CDR3 coding DNA: TGTGCCAGCAGTGAAGAATGGGGGCGCCGGAACCAGCCCCAGCATTTT. The rearrangement uses TRBV6-1 and TRBJ1-5; weak D call: TRBD1 (6 bases). The CDR3 length is 16 residues. The V gene's germline CDR1 is MNHNS and CDR2 SASEGT. V was trimmed by 1 base and J by 7 bases, leaving 17 bases between them.

The chain uses TRBV7-9 and TRBJ1-1; TRBD1 matches 7 bases. V lost 5 bases and J lost 0; bases outside the gene matches: 9. CDR1 is SEHNR, CDR2 FQNEAQ, per germline (reference sequence). This CDR3 spans 16 amino acids. CDR3 loop: CASSRHGTVMNTEAFF. DNA for the CDR3: TGTGCCAGCAGCCGACACGGGACAGTGATGAACACTGAAGCTTTCTTT.

This chain joins TRBV7-6 and TRBJ2-1; possibly TRBD1 for D (5 bases). CDR1 is SGHVS and CDR2 is FNYEAQ in the germline V gene. The CDR3 is 12 amino acids. V was trimmed by 5 bases and J by 10 bases, leaving 12 bases between them. The CDR3 DNA reads as TGTGCCAGCAGCCAGACCAGGGTGGAGCAGTTCTTC. Encoded protein: CASSQTRVEQFF. The full variable domain, its missing parts supplied by reference TRBV7-6 and TRBJ2-1, is GAGVSQSPRYKVTKRGQDVALRCDPISGHVSLYWYRQALGQGPEFLTYFNYEAQQDKSGLPNDRFSAERPEGSISTLTIQRTEQRDSAMYRCASSQTRVEQFFGPGTRLTVL.

The V and J genes are TRBV7-9 and TRBJ2-1; 9 bases align to TRBD2. Germline values: CDR1 SEHNR, CDR2 FQNEAQ (reference sequence). The CDR3 sequence is 17 residues long. With V trimmed by 5 bases and J by 3 bases, 11 bases remained unmatched. This chain's CDR3 is CASSPPIRLAVYNEQFF. CDR3 bases: TGTGCCAGCAGCCCACCCATCCGACTAGCGGTCTACAATGAGCAGTTCTTC.

The gene calls are TRBV19 and TRBJ1-4; 9 bases match TRBD1. V was pared by 5 bases and J by 7 bases, with 2 bases of the junction left unmatched. The CDR3 runs to 13 residues. The germline V gene has CDR1 LNHDA and CDR2 SQIVND (reference sequence). The CDR3: CASSGTGREKLFF. The CDR3 region has the DNA TGTGCCAGTAGTGGGACAGGGCGTGAAAAACTGTTTTTT.

The genes are TRBV2 and TRBJ2-5; 8 nucleotides agree with TRBD1. Germline-derived CDR1 and CDR2 are SNHLY and FYNNEI. Unmatched junction bases numbered 8, after V lost 6 bases and J lost 2 bases. The CDR3 has 15 amino acids. The CDR3 reads CASRKDRARQETQYF. CDR3 in DNA: TGTGCCAGCAGGAAGGACAGGGCTCGGCAAGAGACCCAGTACTTC.

The chain joins TRBV5-6 to TRBJ2-5; the match to TRBD2 covers 14 bases. Germline V lookup: CDR1 SGHDT, CDR2 YYEEEE. J was trimmed by 2 bases and V by 0 bases; bases with no gene match: 6. CDR3 size: 18 residues. The chain's CDR3 is CASSLEGTSGRGQETQYF. For the CDR3, the DNA is TGTGCCAGCAGCTTGGAGGGGACTAGCGGGAGAGGGCAAGAGACCCAGTACTTC.

V is TRBV19 and J is TRBJ2-1, with 8 positions matching TRBD2. CDR3 length equals 15 residues. V shed 5 bases and J 2 bases; nucleotides not matched to a gene: 5. CDR1 and CDR2 (germline): LNHDA, SQIVND (reference sequence). The CDR3 bases are TGTGCCAGTAGTCCCGGGGGGGTCGCCTACAATGAGCAGTTCTTC. This gives the protein CASSPGGVAYNEQFF.

The chain uses TRBV19 and TRBJ2-1, with 8 bases fitting TRBD1. The trim removed 5 bases at V and 7 bases at J, leaving 7 bases unmatched. CDR3 size: 14 residues. Per germline, CDR1 LNHDA and CDR2 SQIVND (reference sequence). CDR3 residues: CASSPRWTGNEQFF. Here the CDR3 DNA reads TGTGCCAGTAGTCCTCGCTGGACAGGGAATGAGCAGTTCTTC.